Detailed here is one TCR beta chain. As originally analysed: Amplification of reference gene primers provided the estimated nucleated cell counts. Measured with immunoSEQ multiplex PCR; TCRdb has only the in-frame clones, and not every one. V and J calls and clone size come straight from that table; D and trimming were deduced from the DNA. Of about 150,000 clones in the sample, roughly 80% were seen once. This sample is drawn from a study of blood T cell repertoires in COVID-19. For the study at large: T cells, B-cell-depleted T cells, or PBMCs provided the cDNA or gDNA that served as material.

The CDR3 totals 14 residues. CDR1 is SGHRS and CDR2 is YFSETQ in the germline V gene. The J segment lost 6 bases and the V segment lost 1 base, leaving 4 bases of the junction unmatched. The TCR was taken from a woman aged 80 or over with COVID-19, enrolled during active disease. V usage is TRBV5-1 and J usage is TRBJ2-4, with 7 bases that match TRBD1. The sequenced material came from peripheral blood. CDR3: CASSLSGQINIQYF. CDR3 DNA: TGCGCCAGCAGCTTGTCGGGACAGATAAACATTCAGTACTTC.